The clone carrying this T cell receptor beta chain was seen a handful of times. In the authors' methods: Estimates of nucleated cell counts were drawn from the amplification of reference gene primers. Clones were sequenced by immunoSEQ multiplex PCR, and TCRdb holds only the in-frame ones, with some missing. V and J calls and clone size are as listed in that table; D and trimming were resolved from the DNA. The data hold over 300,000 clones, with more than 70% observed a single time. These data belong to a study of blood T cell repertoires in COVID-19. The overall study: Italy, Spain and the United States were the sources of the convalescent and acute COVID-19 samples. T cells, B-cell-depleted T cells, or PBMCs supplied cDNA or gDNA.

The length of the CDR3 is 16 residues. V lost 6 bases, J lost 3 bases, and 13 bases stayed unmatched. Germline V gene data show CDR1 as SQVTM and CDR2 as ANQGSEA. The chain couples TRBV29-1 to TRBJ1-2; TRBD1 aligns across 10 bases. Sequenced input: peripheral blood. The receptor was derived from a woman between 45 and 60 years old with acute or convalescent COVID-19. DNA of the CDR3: TGCAGCGTCCTCAACTATGGGACAGGGGCTCACTATGGCTACACCTTC. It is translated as CSVLNYGTGAHYGYTF.